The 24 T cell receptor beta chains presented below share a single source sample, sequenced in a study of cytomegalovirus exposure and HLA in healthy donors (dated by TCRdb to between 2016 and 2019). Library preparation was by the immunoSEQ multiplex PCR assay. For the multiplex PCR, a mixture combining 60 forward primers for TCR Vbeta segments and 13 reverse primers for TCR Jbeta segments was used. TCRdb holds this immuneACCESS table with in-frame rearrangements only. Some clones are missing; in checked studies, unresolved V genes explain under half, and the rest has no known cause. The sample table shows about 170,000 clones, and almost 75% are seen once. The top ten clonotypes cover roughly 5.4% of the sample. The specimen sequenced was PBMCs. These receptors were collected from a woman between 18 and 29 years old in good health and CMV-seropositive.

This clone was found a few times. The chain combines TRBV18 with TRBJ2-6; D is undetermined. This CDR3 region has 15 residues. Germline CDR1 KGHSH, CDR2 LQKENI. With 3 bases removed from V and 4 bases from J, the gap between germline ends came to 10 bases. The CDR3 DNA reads TGTGCCAGCTCACCCAGGCTATACGGGGCCAACGTCCTGACTTTC. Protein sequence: CASSPRLYGANVLTF. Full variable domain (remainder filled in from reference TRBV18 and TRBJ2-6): NAGVMQNPRHLVRRRGQEARLRCSPMKGHSHVYWYRQLPEEGLKFMVYLQKENIIDESGMPKERFSAEFPKEGPSILRIQQVVRGDSAAYFCASSPRLYGANVLTFGAGSRLTVL.

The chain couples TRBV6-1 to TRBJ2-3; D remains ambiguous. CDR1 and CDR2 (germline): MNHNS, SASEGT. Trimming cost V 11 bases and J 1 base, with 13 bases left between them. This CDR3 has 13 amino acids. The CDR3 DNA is TGTGCCGTAACGGTCCGGGGCACAGATACGCAGTATTTT. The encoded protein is CAVTVRGTDTQYF.

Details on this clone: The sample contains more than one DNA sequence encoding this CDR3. CDR3 DNA: TGTGCCAGCAGCCCCGGGGGGTACGAGCAGTACTTC. It translates to CASSPGGYEQYF. The genes are TRBV9 and TRBJ2-7, with 7 bases matching TRBD2. V trimming: 4 bases; J trimming: 4 bases; junction bases outside the gene matches: 2. Germline V CDR1 and CDR2: SGDLS, YYNGEE. The CDR3 is made up of 12 amino acids.

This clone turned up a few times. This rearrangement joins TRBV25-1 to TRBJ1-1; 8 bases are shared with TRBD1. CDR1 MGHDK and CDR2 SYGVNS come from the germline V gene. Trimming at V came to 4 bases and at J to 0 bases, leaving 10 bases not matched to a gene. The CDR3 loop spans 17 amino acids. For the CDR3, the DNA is TGTGCCAGCAGTGTCGGCGGACAGGGTCGGGTGAACACTGAAGCTTTCTTT. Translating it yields CASSVGGQGRVNTEAFF. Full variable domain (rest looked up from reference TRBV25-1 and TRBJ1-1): EADIYQTPRYLVIGTGKKITLECSQTMGHDKMYWYQQDPGMELHLIHYSYGVNSTEKGDLSSESTVSRIRTEHFPLTLESARPSHTSQYLCASSVGGQGRVNTEAFFGQGTRLTVV.

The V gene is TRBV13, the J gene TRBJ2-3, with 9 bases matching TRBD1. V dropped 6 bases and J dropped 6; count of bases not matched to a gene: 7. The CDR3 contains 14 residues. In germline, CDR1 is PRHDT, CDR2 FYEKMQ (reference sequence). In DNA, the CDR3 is TGTGCCAGCAGGGTACAGGGGGCACTGGATACGCAGTATTTT. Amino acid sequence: CASRVQGALDTQYF. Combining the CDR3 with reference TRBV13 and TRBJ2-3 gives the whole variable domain AAGVIQSPRHLIKEKRETATLKCYPIPRHDTVYWYQQGPGQDPQFLISFYEKMQSDKGSIPDRFSAQQFSDYHSELNMSSLELGDSALYFCASRVQGALDTQYFGPGTRLTVL.

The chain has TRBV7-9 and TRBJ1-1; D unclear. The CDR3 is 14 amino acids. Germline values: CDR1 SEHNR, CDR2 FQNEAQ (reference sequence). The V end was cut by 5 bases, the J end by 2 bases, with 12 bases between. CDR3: CASSPFQINTEAFF. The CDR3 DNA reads TGTGCCAGCAGCCCCTTCCAGATTAACACTGAAGCTTTCTTT.

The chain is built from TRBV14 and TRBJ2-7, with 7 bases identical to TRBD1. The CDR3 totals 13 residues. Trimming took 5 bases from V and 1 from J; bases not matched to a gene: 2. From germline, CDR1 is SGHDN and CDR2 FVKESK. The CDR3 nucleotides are TGTGCCAGCAGCTGGGACAGTTCCTACGAGCAGTACTTC. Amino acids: CASSWDSSYEQYF.

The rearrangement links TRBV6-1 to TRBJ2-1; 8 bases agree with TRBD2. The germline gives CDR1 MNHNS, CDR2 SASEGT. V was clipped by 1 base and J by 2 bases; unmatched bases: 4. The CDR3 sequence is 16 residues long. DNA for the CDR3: TGTGCCAGCAGTGAAGTGGGGCGGGGGGCCTACAATGAGCAGTTCTTC. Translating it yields CASSEVGRGAYNEQFF.

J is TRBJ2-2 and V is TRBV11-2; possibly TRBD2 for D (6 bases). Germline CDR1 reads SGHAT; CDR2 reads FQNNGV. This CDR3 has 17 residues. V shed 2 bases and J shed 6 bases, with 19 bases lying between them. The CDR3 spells CASSLRGAFITAGELFF. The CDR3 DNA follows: TGTGCCAGCAGCTTACGCGGGGCTTTCATAACGGCCGGGGAGCTGTTTTTT.

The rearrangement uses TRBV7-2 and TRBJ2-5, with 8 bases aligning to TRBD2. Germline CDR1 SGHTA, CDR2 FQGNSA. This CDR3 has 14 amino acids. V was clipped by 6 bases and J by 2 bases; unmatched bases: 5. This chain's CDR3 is CASSRTGGQETQYF. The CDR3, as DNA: TGTGCCAGCAGTAGGACGGGAGGGCAAGAGACCCAGTACTTC.

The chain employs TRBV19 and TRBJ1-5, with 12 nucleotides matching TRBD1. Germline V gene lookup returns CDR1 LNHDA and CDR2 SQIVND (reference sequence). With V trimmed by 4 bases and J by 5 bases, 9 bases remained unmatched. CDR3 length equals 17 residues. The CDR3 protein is CASSTPGTGGRDQPQHF. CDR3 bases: TGTGCCAGTAGTACGCCCGGGACAGGGGGCCGAGATCAGCCCCAGCATTTT. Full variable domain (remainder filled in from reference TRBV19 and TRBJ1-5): DGGITQSPKYLFRKEGQNVTLSCEQNLNHDAMYWYRQDPGQGLRLIYYSQIVNDFQKGDIAEGYSVSREKKESFPLTVTSAQKNPTAFYLCASSTPGTGGRDQPQHFGDGTRLSIL.

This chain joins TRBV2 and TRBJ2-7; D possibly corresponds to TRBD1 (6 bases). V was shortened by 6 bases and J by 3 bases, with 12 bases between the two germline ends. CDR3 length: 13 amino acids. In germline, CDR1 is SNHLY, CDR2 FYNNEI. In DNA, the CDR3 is TGTGCCAGCAGGTTCAGGGGTTTCTACGAGCAGTACTTC. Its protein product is CASRFRGFYEQYF.

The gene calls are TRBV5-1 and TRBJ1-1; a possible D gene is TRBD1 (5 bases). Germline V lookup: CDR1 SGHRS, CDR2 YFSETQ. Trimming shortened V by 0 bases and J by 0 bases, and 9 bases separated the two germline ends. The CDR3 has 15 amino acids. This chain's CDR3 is CASSLAAGLNTEAFF. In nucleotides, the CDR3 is TGCGCCAGCAGCTTGGCGGCGGGGCTGAACACTGAAGCTTTCTTT. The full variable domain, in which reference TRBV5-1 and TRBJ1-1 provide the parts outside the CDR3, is KAGVTQTPRYLIKTRGQQVTLSCSPISGHRSVSWYQQTPGQGLQFLFEYFSETQRNKGNFPGRFSGRQFSNSRSEMNVSTLELGDSALYLCASSLAAGLNTEAFFGQGTRLTVV.

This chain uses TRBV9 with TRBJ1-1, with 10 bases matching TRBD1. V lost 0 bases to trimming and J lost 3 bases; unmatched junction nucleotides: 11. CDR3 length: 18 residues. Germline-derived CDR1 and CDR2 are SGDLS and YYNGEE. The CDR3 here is CASSVGAGTGDLYTEAFF. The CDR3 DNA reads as TGTGCCAGCAGCGTAGGGGCCGGGACAGGGGACCTATACACTGAAGCTTTCTTT.

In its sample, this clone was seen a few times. CDR3 protein: CASSRQGDNQPQHF. The CDR3 nucleotides read TGTGCCAGCAGTCGACAGGGGGATAATCAGCCCCAGCATTTT. The genes are TRBV5-4 and TRBJ1-5, with TRBD1 matching 9 bases. There are 14 residues in the CDR3. V was pared by 5 bases and J by 4 bases, with 4 bases of the junction left unmatched. Germline values: CDR1 SGHNT, CDR2 YYREEE (reference sequence).

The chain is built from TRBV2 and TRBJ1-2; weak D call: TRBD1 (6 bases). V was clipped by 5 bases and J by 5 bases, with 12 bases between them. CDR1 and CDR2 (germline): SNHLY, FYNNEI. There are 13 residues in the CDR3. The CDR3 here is CASSKAGEYGYTF. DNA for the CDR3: TGTGCCAGCAGTAAGGCAGGGGAATATGGCTACACCTTC.

Written as DNA, the CDR3 is TGTGCCAGCGCGGACAGGGTATACGAGCAGTACTTC. Translation gives CASADRVYEQYF. The genes are TRBV2 and TRBJ2-7; 8 nucleotides agree with TRBD1. Germline trimming cut 8 bases from V and 4 bases from J; bases unmatched to any gene: 4. Germline lookup yields CDR1 SNHLY and CDR2 FYNNEI. The CDR3 is made up of 12 amino acids.

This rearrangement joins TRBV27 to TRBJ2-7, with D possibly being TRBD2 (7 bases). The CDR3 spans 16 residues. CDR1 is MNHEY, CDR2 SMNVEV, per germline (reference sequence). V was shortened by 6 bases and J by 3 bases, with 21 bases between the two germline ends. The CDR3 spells CASSSHGGLLGYEQYF. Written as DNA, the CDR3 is TGTGCCAGCAGCTCACACGGGGGGCTATTGGGCTACGAGCAGTACTTC.

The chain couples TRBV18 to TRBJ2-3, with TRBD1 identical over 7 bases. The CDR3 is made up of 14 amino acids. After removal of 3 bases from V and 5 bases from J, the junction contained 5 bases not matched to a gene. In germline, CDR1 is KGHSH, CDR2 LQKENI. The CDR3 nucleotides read TGTGCCAGCTCACCCAGGGGGAAAGAAGATACGCAGTATTTT. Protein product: CASSPRGKEDTQYF. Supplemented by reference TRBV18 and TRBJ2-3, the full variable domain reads NAGVMQNPRHLVRRRGQEARLRCSPMKGHSHVYWYRQLPEEGLKFMVYLQKENIIDESGMPKERFSAEFPKEGPSILRIQQVVRGDSAAYFCASSPRGKEDTQYFGPGTRLTVL.

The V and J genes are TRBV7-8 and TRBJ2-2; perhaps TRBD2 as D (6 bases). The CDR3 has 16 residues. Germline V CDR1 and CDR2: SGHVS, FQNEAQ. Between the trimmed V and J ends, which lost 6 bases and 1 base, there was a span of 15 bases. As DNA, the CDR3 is TGTGCCAGCAGTTGGGGAGGAAGGGGGAACACCGGGGAGCTGTTTTTT. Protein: CASSWGGRGNTGELFF.

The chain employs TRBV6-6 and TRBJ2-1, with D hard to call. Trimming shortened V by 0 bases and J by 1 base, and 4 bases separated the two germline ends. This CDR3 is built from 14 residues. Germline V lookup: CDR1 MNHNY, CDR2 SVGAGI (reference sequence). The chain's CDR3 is CASSYSGSYNEQFF. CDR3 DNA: TGTGCCAGCAGTTACTCCGGTTCCTACAATGAGCAGTTCTTC.

The CDR3 DNA is TGTGCCAGCAGCCAAGGGGAAGGACAGGGGGCCGGGGAGCTGTTTTTT. This encodes CASSQGEGQGAGELFF. The J gene is TRBJ2-2, the V gene TRBV4-2; 10 nucleotides align to TRBD1. The CDR3 totals 16 residues. V shed 1 base, J shed 6 bases, and the junction held 5 bases outside the gene matches. Germline-derived CDR1 and CDR2 are LGHNA and YNFKEQ.

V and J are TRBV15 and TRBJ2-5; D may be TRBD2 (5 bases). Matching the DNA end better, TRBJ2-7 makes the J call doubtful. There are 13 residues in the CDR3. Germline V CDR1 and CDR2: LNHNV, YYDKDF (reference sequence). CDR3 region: CATSSERDSEQYF. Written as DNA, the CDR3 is TGTGCCACCAGCAGCGAGAGGGATTCCGAGCAGTACTTC.

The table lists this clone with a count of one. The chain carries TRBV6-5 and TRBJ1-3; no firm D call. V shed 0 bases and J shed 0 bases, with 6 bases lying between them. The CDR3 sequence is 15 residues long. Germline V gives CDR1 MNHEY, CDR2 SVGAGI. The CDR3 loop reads CASSYSFGSGNTIYF. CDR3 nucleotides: TGTGCCAGCAGTTACTCCTTCGGCTCTGGAAACACCATATATTTT.